These 28 T cell receptor beta chains were sequenced from one sample in a study of cytomegalovirus exposure and HLA in healthy donors. Researchers ran the PCR with 60 Vbeta and 13 Jbeta primers. Profiling relied on immunoSEQ multiplex PCR, and the TCRdb table lists in-frame clones only, not all of them. The repertoire holds approximately 94,000 clones, with over 75% as singletons. What was sequenced was PBMCs. The source is a man aged 25 to 40 in good health and CMV-seropositive.

The V call is TRBV9, the J call TRBJ1-4, with TRBD1 matching over 7 bases. The CDR3 extends over 15 amino acids. V trimming: 4 bases; J trimming: 6 bases; junction bases outside the gene matches: 9. Germline CDR1 and CDR2: SGDLS and YYNGEE. CDR3 in DNA: TGTGCCAGCAGCATATTCACAGGGGTGGATGAAAAACTGTTTTTT. Translated, it gives CASSIFTGVDEKLFF.

The gene calls are TRBV11-3 and TRBJ2-1; no clear D. This CDR3 region has 12 residues. V was clipped by 3 bases and J by 9 bases, with 9 bases between them. Germline CDR1 and CDR2: SGHNT and YENEEA. CDR3 bases: TGTGCCAGCAGCTTTACAAAGTCTGAGCAGTTCTTC. Protein: CASSFTKSEQFF.

The chain employs TRBV7-2 and TRBJ2-1, with D perhaps matching TRBD2 (6 bases). The V gene lost 1 base and the J gene lost 4 bases, with 11 bases spanning the gap. Germline V CDR1 and CDR2: SGHTA, FQGNSA. The CDR3 consists of 15 residues. The CDR3 DNA follows: TGTGCCAGCAGCTTAGGCGGGGTTGGATACAATGAGCAGTTCTTC. Translation: CASSLGGVGYNEQFF.

This clone was found a few times. The chain is built from TRBV5-6 and TRBJ1-5, with 12 bases that match TRBD1. Trimming took 1 base from V and 6 from J; bases not matched to a gene: 5. Germline V gene data show CDR1 as SGHDT and CDR2 as YYEEEE. This CDR3 contains 16 residues. CDR3 protein: CASSLWGQGAGQPQHF. The CDR3 DNA reads as TGTGCCAGCAGCTTGTGGGGACAGGGGGCAGGTCAGCCCCAGCATTTT. Based on the CDR3 plus reference TRBV5-6 and TRBJ1-5, the full variable domain is DAGVTQSPTHLIKTRGQQVTLRCSPKSGHDTVSWYQQALGQGPQFIFQYYEEEERQRGNFPDRFSGHQFPNYSSELNVNALLLGDSALYLCASSLWGQGAGQPQHFGDGTRLSIL.

V is TRBV2 and J is TRBJ1-1, with no clear D. The CDR3 is made up of 13 amino acids. In germline, CDR1 is SNHLY, CDR2 FYNNEI. Trimming took 11 bases from V and 5 from J, leaving 18 bases between them. The CDR3 sequence is CASHIQLNTEAFF. CDR3 DNA sequence: TGTGCCTCACATATACAGTTAAATACTGAAGCTTTCTTT.

The chain couples TRBV9 to TRBJ2-7; tentative D call: TRBD1 (7 bases). The V gene lost 3 bases and the J gene lost 6 bases, with 13 bases spanning the gap. The CDR3 runs to 13 residues. The germline gives CDR1 SGDLS, CDR2 YYNGEE. This CDR3 reads CASSAQQGGEQYF. The CDR3 nucleotides are TGTGCCAGCAGCGCCCAGCAGGGGGGCGAGCAGTACTTC.

The chain employs TRBV5-6 and TRBJ2-3; the D gene is possibly TRBD2 (6 bases). The germline V gene encodes CDR1 SGHDT and CDR2 YYEEEE. There are 15 residues in the CDR3. Between the trimmed V and J ends, which lost 2 bases and 1 base, there was a span of 11 bases. Written as DNA, the CDR3 is TGTGCCAGCAGCTTCAGCGGGTGGGGCACAGATACGCAGTATTTT. Amino acids: CASSFSGWGTDTQYF.

The gene calls are TRBV10-3 and TRBJ2-7; 8 nucleotides line up with TRBD1. Per the germline V gene, CDR1 is ENHRY and CDR2 is SYGVKD. The length of the CDR3 is 13 residues. V lost 11 bases to trimming and J lost 3 bases; unmatched junction nucleotides: 9. The CDR3 sequence is CASRPGQDYEQYF. DNA of the CDR3: TGTGCCTCTCGCCCGGGACAGGACTACGAGCAGTACTTC.

The chain joins TRBV2 to TRBJ2-4; D is undetermined. CDR3 length: 14 residues. Trimming removed 8 bases at V and 0 bases at J, with 11 bases between. Germline V lookup: CDR1 SNHLY, CDR2 FYNNEI. The CDR3 coding sequence is TGTGCCAGCGGTCCGGGTCAAGCCAAAAACATTCAGTACTTC. Its translation: CASGPGQAKNIQYF.

The V gene is TRBV10-3, the J gene TRBJ2-7; TRBD2 agrees at 9 bases. The CDR3 has 15 amino acids. Germline lookup yields CDR1 ENHRY and CDR2 SYGVKD. V dropped 2 bases and J dropped 4; count of bases not matched to a gene: 6. CDR3 residues: CAISEGLAGRYEQYV. CDR3 bases: TGTGCCATCAGTGAGGGTCTAGCGGGGAGATACGAGCAGTACGTC.

This chain joins TRBV19 and TRBJ1-1; D is possibly TRBD1 (5 bases). The CDR3 is made up of 12 amino acids. CDR1 and CDR2 from the germline V gene are LNHDA and SQIVND (reference sequence). V lost 5 bases, J lost 5 bases, and 9 bases lay in between. CDR3 loop: CASSSGGTEAFF. DNA of the CDR3: TGTGCCAGTAGTTCGGGGGGGACTGAAGCTTTCTTT.

The chain recombines TRBV6-1 with TRBJ1-6; D is perhaps TRBD1 (5 bases). Looked up from germline, CDR1 is MNHNS and CDR2 is SASEGT. Trimming pared 4 bases from V and 5 bases from J, leaving 12 bases between. The CDR3 sequence is 15 residues long. The CDR3 coding sequence is TGTGCCAGCAGTGTAGACAGTCACAATAATTCACCCCTCCACTTT. Translation gives CASSVDSHNNSPLHF.

This rearrangement joins TRBV18 to TRBJ1-4, with D unclear. The CDR3 has 15 residues. Trimming cost V 2 bases and J 4 bases, with 11 bases left between them. The germline CDR1 and CDR2 sequences are KGHSH and LQKENI. In DNA form, the CDR3 reads TGTGCCAGCTCACCAGCCCGTTCGGGTAATGAAAAACTGTTTTTT. It encodes CASSPARSGNEKLFF.

The J gene is TRBJ1-4, the V gene TRBV6-1; 7 bases line up with TRBD1. After removal of 6 bases from V and 7 bases from J, the junction contained 8 bases not matched to a gene. CDR1 and CDR2 (germline): MNHNS, SASEGT. This CDR3 contains 14 residues. The DNA for the CDR3 is TGTGCCAGCAGCCCCGGGACAGCGACTGAAAAACTGTTTTTT. Protein product: CASSPGTATEKLFF.

The chain joins TRBV27 to TRBJ2-4; 8 bases line up with TRBD1. The CDR3 is 17 residues long. The V segment lost 0 bases and the J segment 8 bases; nucleotides outside the gene matches: 12. The V gene's germline CDR1 is MNHEY and CDR2 SMNVEV (reference sequence). Here the CDR3 reads CASSLSASGTGVYIQYF. The CDR3 bases are TGTGCCAGCAGTTTATCGGCCTCGGGGACAGGCGTATACATTCAGTACTTC.

This clone occurred once. This sequence joins TRBV6-5 and TRBJ2-7, with D possibly matching TRBD1 (5 bases). The germline gives CDR1 MNHEY, CDR2 SVGAGI. V lost 2 bases, J lost 2 bases, and 13 bases lay in between. This CDR3 spans 15 amino acids. The CDR3 DNA follows: TGTGCCAGCAGTTACACCCAGGGAATCCCCTACGAGCAGTACTTC. Translated: CASSYTQGIPYEQYF.

The chain uses TRBV5-1 and TRBJ2-3; D call uncertain. Germline values: CDR1 SGHRS, CDR2 YFSETQ. The V gene lost 1 base and the J gene lost 5 bases, with 20 bases spanning the gap. The CDR3 is made up of 17 amino acids. Here the CDR3 DNA reads TGCGCCAGCAGCTTGAGTTGGGTCCAGGAAAACGTAGATACGCAGTATTTT. This translates into CASSLSWVQENVDTQYF.

This chain joins TRBV10-3 and TRBJ2-3; D perhaps matches TRBD1 (6 bases). The V gene's germline CDR1 is ENHRY and CDR2 SYGVKD. The CDR3 totals 15 residues. Deletions cut 10 bases from V and 0 bases from J, with 17 bases between. The CDR3 is CATNGQSTSTDTQYF. The CDR3 bases are TGTGCCACGAACGGACAGTCGACTAGCACAGATACGCAGTATTTT.

The chain uses TRBV7-9 and TRBJ2-5; the match to TRBD2 covers 7 bases. The CDR3 length is 17 residues. The junction had 17 bases not matched to a gene; V was cut back by 5 bases and J by 5 bases. Per germline, CDR1 SEHNR and CDR2 FQNEAQ (reference sequence). The CDR3, as DNA: TGTGCCAGCAGCCAGCCACGACGCGGGAGCGTCGGTGAGACCCAGTACTTC. Protein product: CASSQPRRGSVGETQYF.

V and J are TRBV28 and TRBJ1-2; 7 positions agree with TRBD1. The CDR3 covers 13 residues. J lost 5 bases, V lost 6 bases, and 6 bases had no gene match. CDR1 MDHEN and CDR2 SYDVKM come from the germline V gene. Here the CDR3 reads CASRTTGVYGYTF. The CDR3 region has the DNA TGTGCCAGCAGAACCACAGGGGTGTATGGCTACACCTTC.

As DNA, the CDR3 is TGTGCCAGCAGCGACGGACAGGGGGGTAACTATGGCTACACCTTC. This sequence encodes CASSDGQGGNYGYTF. The chain combines TRBV9 with TRBJ1-2; 10 bases are shared with TRBD1. The germline V gene encodes CDR1 SGDLS and CDR2 YYNGEE. CDR3 length: 15 amino acids. V lost 3 bases and J lost 1; bases outside the gene matches: 3.

This clone was seen once. V usage is TRBV30 and J usage is TRBJ2-1; 7 positions match TRBD2. Germline V gives CDR1 GTSNPN, CDR2 SVGIG (reference sequence). CDR3 length: 14 amino acids. V dropped 0 bases and J dropped 12; count of bases not matched to a gene: 11. CDR3 protein: CAWSVGVGRAMQFF. The CDR3 DNA follows: TGTGCCTGGAGTGTCGGGGTGGGGAGGGCCATGCAGTTCTTC.

The chain recombines TRBV19 with TRBJ2-1, with D perhaps matching TRBD2 (6 bases). Between the trimmed V and J ends, which lost 5 bases and 5 bases, there was a span of 13 bases. CDR3 length: 14 amino acids. The V gene's germline CDR1 is LNHDA and CDR2 SQIVND (reference sequence). CDR3 region: CASSLVWGDNEQFF. The DNA for the CDR3 is TGTGCCAGTAGTTTAGTATGGGGGGACAATGAGCAGTTCTTC.

This clone has just one count. Other nucleotide sequences from this sample produce the same CDR3. This chain joins TRBV11-2 and TRBJ2-7; tentative D call: TRBD2 (6 bases). The CDR3 totals 14 residues. Trimming took off 1 base at V and 4 bases at J, with 11 bases between the two ends. Germline lookup yields CDR1 SGHAT and CDR2 FQNNGV. The CDR3 nucleotides read TGTGCCAGCAGCTTAGGTGCGGGGTCATACGAGCAGTACTTC. Residues: CASSLGAGSYEQYF.

V gene TRBV7-2 combines with J gene TRBJ2-2; D unresolved. The CDR3 has 17 residues. CDR1 SGHTA and CDR2 FQGNSA come from the germline V gene. V lost 3 bases and J 3 bases, leaving 17 bases between the germline ends. The CDR3 spells CASSFPPPGVDTGELFF. CDR3 sequence (DNA): TGTGCCAGCAGCTTCCCGCCGCCTGGAGTTGACACCGGGGAGCTGTTTTTT.

The chain is built from TRBV7-9 and TRBJ1-1; D unclear. The CDR3 has 13 residues. Germline CDR1 SEHNR, CDR2 FQNEAQ (reference sequence). Trimming cost V 1 base and J 4 bases, with 7 bases left between them. Here the CDR3 reads CASSLVGRTEAFF. CDR3 DNA sequence: TGTGCCAGCAGCTTAGTTGGGCGCACTGAAGCTTTCTTT.

This chain joins TRBV4-2 and TRBJ2-5; tentatively, D is TRBD1 (6 bases). Trimming left V 1 base short and J 0 bases short, with 18 bases between. Germline CDR1 reads LGHNA; CDR2 reads YNFKEQ. The CDR3 covers 18 residues. CDR3 sequence (DNA): TGTGCCAGCAGCCAAGTTAAACGGGACACACCGTACCAAGAGACCCAGTACTTC. Translation: CASSQVKRDTPYQETQYF.

With regard to this clone: The junction does not match germline at one end; this may be a read error. CDR3 sequence: CASSKDYGKAYEQYF. As DNA, the CDR3 is TGCGCCAGCAGCAAAGATTACGGGAAGGCCTACGAGCAGTACTTC. The chain uses TRBV4-3 and TRBJ2-7; D might be TRBD2 (5 bases). The CDR3 contains 15 residues. Germline V gives CDR1 LGHNA, CDR2 YSLEER.